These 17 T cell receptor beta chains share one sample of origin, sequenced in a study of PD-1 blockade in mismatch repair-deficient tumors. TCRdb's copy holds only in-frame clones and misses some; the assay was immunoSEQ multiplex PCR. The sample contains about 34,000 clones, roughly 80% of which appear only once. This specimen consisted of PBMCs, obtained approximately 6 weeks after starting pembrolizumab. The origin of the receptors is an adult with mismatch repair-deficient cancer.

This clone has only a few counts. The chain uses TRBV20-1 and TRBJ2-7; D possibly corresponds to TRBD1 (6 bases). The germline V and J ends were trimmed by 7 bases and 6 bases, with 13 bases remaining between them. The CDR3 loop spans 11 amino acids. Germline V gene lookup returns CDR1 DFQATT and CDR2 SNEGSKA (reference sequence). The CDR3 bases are TGCAGTGTAGGGGGAGTGGGCGAGCAGTACTTC. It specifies CSVGGVGEQYF.

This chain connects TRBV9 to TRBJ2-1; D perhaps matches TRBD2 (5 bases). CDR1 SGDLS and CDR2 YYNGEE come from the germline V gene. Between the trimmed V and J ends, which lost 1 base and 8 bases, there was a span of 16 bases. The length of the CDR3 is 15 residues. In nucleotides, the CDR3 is TGTGCCAGCAGCGTACTCTCCTCCCTTAGCGATGAGCAGTTCTTC. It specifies CASSVLSSLSDEQFF.

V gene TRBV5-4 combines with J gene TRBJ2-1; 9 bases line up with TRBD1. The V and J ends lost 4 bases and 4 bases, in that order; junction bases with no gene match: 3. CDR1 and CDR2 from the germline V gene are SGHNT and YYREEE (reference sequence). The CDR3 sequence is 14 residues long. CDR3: CASSRGQGYNEQFF. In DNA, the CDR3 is TGTGCCAGCAGCCGCGGACAGGGGTACAATGAGCAGTTCTTC.

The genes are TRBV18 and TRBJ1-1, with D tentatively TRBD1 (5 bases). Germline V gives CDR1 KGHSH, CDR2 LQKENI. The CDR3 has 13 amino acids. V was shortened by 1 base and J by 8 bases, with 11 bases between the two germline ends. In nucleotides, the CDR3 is TGTGCCAGCTCACCACTAGAGACAGTCGAAGCTTTCTTT. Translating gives CASSPLETVEAFF.

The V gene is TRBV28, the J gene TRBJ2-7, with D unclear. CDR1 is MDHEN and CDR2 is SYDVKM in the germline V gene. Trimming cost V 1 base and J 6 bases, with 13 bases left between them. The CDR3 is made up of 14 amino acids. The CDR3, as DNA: TGTGCCAGCAGTTTATATTCGACTGGTCGCGAGCAGTACTTC. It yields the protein CASSLYSTGREQYF.

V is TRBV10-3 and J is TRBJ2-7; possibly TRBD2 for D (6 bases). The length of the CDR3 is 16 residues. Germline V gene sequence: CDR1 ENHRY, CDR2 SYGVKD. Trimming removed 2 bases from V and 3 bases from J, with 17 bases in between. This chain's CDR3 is CAISEKGAGGNYEQYF. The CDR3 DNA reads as TGTGCCATCAGTGAGAAAGGGGCCGGGGGAAACTACGAGCAGTACTTC.

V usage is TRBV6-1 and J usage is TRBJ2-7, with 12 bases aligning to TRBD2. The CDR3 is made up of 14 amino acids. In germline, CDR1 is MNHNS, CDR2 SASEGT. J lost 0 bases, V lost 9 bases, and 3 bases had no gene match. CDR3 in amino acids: CASRLAGVSYEQYF. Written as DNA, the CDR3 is TGTGCCAGTAGACTAGCGGGAGTCTCCTACGAGCAGTACTTC.

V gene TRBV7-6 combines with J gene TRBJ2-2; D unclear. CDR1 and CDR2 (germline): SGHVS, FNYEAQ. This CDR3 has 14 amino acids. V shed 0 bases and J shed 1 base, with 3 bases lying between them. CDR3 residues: CASSLAVNTGELFF. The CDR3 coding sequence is TGTGCCAGCAGCTTAGCCGTGAACACCGGGGAGCTGTTTTTT.

The CDR3 protein is CASSVNWGGLTDNEQFF. CDR3 bases: TGTGCCAGCAGCGTGAATTGGGGGGGACTAACTGACAATGAGCAGTTCTTC. The chain combines TRBV9 with TRBJ2-1, with 7 bases aligning to TRBD2. The V and J ends lost 2 bases and 5 bases, in that order; junction bases with no gene match: 13. This CDR3 is 17 amino acids long. Per the germline V gene, CDR1 is SGDLS and CDR2 is YYNGEE. The whole variable domain, remainder taken from reference TRBV9 and TRBJ2-1, is DSGVTQTPKHLITATGQRVTLRCSPRSGDLSVYWYQQSLDQGLQFLIQYYNGEERAKGNILERFSAQQFPDLHSELNLSSLELGDSALYFCASSVNWGGLTDNEQFFGPGTRLTVL.

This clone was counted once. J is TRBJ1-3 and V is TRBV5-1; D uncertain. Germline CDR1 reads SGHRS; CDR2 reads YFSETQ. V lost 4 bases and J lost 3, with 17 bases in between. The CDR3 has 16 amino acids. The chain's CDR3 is CASSNNDGGFGNTIYF. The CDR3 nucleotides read TGCGCCAGCAGCAACAATGACGGCGGGTTTGGAAACACCATATATTTT.

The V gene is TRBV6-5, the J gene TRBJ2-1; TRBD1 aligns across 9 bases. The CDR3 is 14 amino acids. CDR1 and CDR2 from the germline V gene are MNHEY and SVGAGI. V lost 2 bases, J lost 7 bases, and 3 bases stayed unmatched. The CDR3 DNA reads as TGTGCCAGCAGTTACCTGGACAGGGGTAATGAGCAGTTCTTC. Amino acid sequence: CASSYLDRGNEQFF.

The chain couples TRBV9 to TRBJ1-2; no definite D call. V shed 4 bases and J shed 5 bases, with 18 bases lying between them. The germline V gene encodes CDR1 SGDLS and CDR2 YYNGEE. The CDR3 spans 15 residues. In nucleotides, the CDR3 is TGTGCCAGCAGCCCACAAAGTCTCCTGCAATATGGCTACACCTTC. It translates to CASSPQSLLQYGYTF.

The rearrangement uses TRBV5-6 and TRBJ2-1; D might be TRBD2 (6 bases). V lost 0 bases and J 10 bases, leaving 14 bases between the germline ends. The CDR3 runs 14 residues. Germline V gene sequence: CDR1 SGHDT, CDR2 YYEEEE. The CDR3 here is CASSLGLGVGEQFF. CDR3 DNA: TGTGCCAGCAGCTTGGGACTAGGGGTAGGCGAGCAGTTCTTC.

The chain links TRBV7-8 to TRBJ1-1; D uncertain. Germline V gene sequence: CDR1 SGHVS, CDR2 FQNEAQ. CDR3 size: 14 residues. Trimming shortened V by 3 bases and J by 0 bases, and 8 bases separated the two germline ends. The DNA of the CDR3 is TGTGCCAGCAGCTTTACCGAGATGAACACTGAAGCTTTCTTT. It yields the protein CASSFTEMNTEAFF.

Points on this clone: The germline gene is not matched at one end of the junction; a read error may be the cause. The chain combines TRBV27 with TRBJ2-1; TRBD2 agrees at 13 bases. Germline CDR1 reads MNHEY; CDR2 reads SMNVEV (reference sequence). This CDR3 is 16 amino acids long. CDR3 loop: CASRRELAGGGNGQFF. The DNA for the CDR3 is TGTGCCAGCAGACGCGAACTAGCGGGGGGGGGCAATGGGCAGTTCTTC.

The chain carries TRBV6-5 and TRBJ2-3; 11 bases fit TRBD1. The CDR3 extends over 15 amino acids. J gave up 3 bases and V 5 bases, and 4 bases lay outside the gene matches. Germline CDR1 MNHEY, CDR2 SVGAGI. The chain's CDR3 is CASSRDRGLTDTQYF. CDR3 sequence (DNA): TGTGCCAGCAGTCGGGACAGGGGGTTGACAGATACGCAGTATTTT.

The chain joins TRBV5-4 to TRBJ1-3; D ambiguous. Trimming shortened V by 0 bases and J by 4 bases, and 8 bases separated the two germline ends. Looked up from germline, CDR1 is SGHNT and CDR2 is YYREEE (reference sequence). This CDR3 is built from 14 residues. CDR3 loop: CASSLAGFGNTIYF. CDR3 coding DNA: TGTGCCAGCAGCTTGGCGGGGTTCGGAAACACCATATATTTT.